This is a list of T cell receptor beta chains from one sample in a study of T cell clones after liver transplantation. Here immunoSEQ multiplex PCR was the method, and the copy in TCRdb shows in-frame clones only, minus some. The table lists fewer than 80,000 clones, under 90% of them singletons. Sequenced here: CD4+ T cells from blood, sampled roughly 50 months after liver transplant. These receptors were collected from a human patient who received a liver transplant. Some of these T cells may belong to the graft donor. The CDR3 runs from the conserved cysteine through the conserved F or W. D genes are given only for firm matches. The size of a clone is reported for some rows only, either as once, few or many, or as a class for expanded clones.

clone size	V gene	J gene	D gene	CDR3 protein	CDR3 DNA
-	TRBV28	TRBJ1-1	-	CASSVGGKGDTEAFF	TGTGCCAGCAGCGTAGGGGGGAAGGGGGACACTGAAGCTTTCTTT
-	TRBV7-3	TRBJ2-3	TRBD1	CASSQTTQGAPYF	TGTGCCAGCAGTCAAACAACGCAGGGGGCACCGTATTTT
-	TRBV7-8	TRBJ1-2	TRBD1	CASRQGGDYGYTF	TGTGCCAGCCGACAGGGGGGCGACTATGGCTACACCTTC
-	TRBV9	TRBJ2-3	-	CASSVRGAQTDTQYF	TGTGCCAGCAGCGTCCGGGGGGCCCAGACAGATACGCAGTATTTT
once	TRBV27	TRBJ2-5	TRBD2	CASSAFRGDQTQYF	TGTGCCAGCAGTGCCTTCCGGGGGGACCAGACCCAGTACTTC
-	TRBV27	TRBJ2-2	TRBD1	CASSIRGQVGTGELFF	TGTGCCAGCAGCATCCGGGGACAGGTGGGCACCGGGGAGCTGTTTTTT
-	TRBV5-1	TRBJ1-4	-	CASSLDGGAKLFF	TGCGCCAGCAGCTTGGATGGGGGGGCAAAACTGTTTTTT
-	TRBV6-1	TRBJ2-1	-	CASSFLPGGEQFF	TGTGCCAGCAGTTTCCTCCCCGGGGGTGAGCAGTTCTTC
-	TRBV5-1	TRBJ2-2	-	CASSKGATTGELFF	TGCGCCAGCAGCAAAGGGGCCACCACCGGGGAGCTGTTTTTT
-	TRBV6-6	TRBJ2-1	TRBD2	CASSNTGTSGGMEQFF	TGTGCCAGCAGTAATACCGGGACTAGCGGGGGGATGGAGCAGTTCTTC
-	TRBV21-1	TRBJ1-3	-	CASSKGDRGRGSGNTIYF	TGTGCCAGCAGCAAAGGCGACAGGGGGCGCGGCTCTGGAAACACCATATATTTT
-	TRBV7-3	TRBJ1-1	TRBD1	CASSFTGETEAFF	TGTGCCAGCAGCTTTACAGGGGAGACTGAAGCTTTCTTT
-	TRBV19	TRBJ1-1	-	CASSINVEEGTEAFF	TGTGCCAGTAGTATTAATGTGGAGGAGGGCACTGAAGCTTTCTTT
-	TRBV9	TRBJ1-3	-	CASSGEGGIRNTIYF	TGTGCCAGCAGTGGAGAGGGGGGGATAAGGAACACCATATATTTT
-	TRBV5-4	TRBJ2-6	TRBD2	CASRRYGGSGANVLTF	TGTGCCAGCAGACGTTACGGGGGGTCTGGGGCCAACGTCCTGACTTTC
-	TRBV5-1	TRBJ2-2	-	CASSPGGPNTGELFF	TGCGCCAGCAGCCCAGGGGGGCCCAACACCGGGGAGCTGTTTTTT
-	TRBV14	TRBJ2-5	TRBD2	CASSQAAGVETQYF	TGTGCCAGCAGCCAAGCAGCGGGAGTAGAGACCCAGTACTTC
-	TRBV7-8	TRBJ2-1	-	CAAGERNSYNEQFF	TGTGCCGCCGGGGAGCGGAACTCCTACAATGAGCAGTTCTTC
-	TRBV5-4	TRBJ1-1	-	CASSLASGGNTEAFF	TGTGCCAGCAGCCTTGCCTCGGGAGGGAACACTGAAGCTTTCTTT
few	TRBV7-2	TRBJ1-2	-	CASSTNSQGNYGYTF	TGTGCCAGCAGCACCAACTCCCAGGGGAACTATGGCTACACCTTC
-	TRBV7-2	TRBJ2-2	-	CASSVGPEGELFF	TGTGCCAGCAGCGTAGGCCCCGAGGGGGAGCTGTTTTTT
-	TRBV19	TRBJ2-1	TRBD2	CASSITPGLAGYEQFF	TGTGCCAGTAGTATCACTCCGGGACTAGCGGGATATGAGCAGTTCTTC
-	TRBV7-2	TRBJ2-7	-	CASSYPGLDLGEQYF	TGTGCCAGCAGCTACCCGGGACTGGACTTGGGGGAGCAGTACTTC
-	TRBV9	TRBJ1-1	-	CASSVGAAVNTEAFF	TGTGCCAGCAGCGTAGGGGCGGCGGTGAACACTGAAGCTTTCTTT
once	TRBV2	TRBJ2-3	-	CASSEMRSNTDTQYF	TGTGCCAGCAGTGAAATGCGCTCCAACACAGATACGCAGTATTTT
-	TRBV4-1	TRBJ1-2	-	CASSQETEPRGYTF	TGCGCCAGCAGCCAAGAGACAGAGCCGCGGGGCTACACCTTC
-	TRBV18	TRBJ1-1	TRBD1	CASSLRQGNMNTEAFF	TGTGCCAGCTCACTTCGACAGGGAAATATGAACACTGAAGCTTTCTTT
-	TRBV7-6	TRBJ1-1	-	CASSLEGGRATEAFF	TGTGCCAGCAGCTTAGAGGGCGGGAGGGCGACTGAAGCTTTCTTT
-	TRBV5-4	TRBJ2-1	-	CASSLLGRSDEQFF	TGTGCCAGCAGCTTGCTAGGGCGGAGTGATGAGCAGTTCTTC
-	TRBV10-3	TRBJ1-2	TRBD1	CAIRGDRVGYTF	TGTGCCATCAGAGGGGACAGGGTAGGCTACACCTTC
-	TRBV7-2	TRBJ1-5	-	CASSYAQGLSNQPQHF	TGTGCCAGCAGCTACGCGCAGGGACTAAGCAATCAGCCCCAGCATTTT
once	TRBV10-3	TRBJ2-7	-	CAISESTRDNSYEQYF	TGTGCCATCAGTGAGTCGACTCGGGACAACTCCTACGAGCAGTACTTC
-	TRBV28	TRBJ2-5	-	CASSPHSVQETQYF	TGTGCCAGCAGTCCCCATTCAGTACAAGAGACCCAGTACTTC
-	TRBV2	TRBJ1-1	-	CASTESVWQTLEAFF	TGTGCCAGCACCGAATCGGTCTGGCAGACCCTTGAAGCTTTCTTT
-	TRBV6-1	TRBJ2-2	-	CASTPGRRTGELFF	TGTGCCAGCACCCCGGGACGAAGGACCGGGGAGCTGTTTTTT
-	TRBV4-2	TRBJ2-5	TRBD2	CASSQGLAGGPSETQYF	TGTGCCAGCAGCCAGGGACTAGCGGGGGGGCCGTCAGAGACCCAGTACTTC
few	TRBV6-5	TRBJ2-7	TRBD2	CASRKTSGENEQYF	TGTGCCAGCAGAAAGACTAGCGGGGAAAACGAGCAGTACTTC
-	TRBV6-6	TRBJ2-1	TRBD2	CAVGTSGGAYNEQFF	TGTGCCGTGGGGACTAGCGGGGGGGCTTACAATGAGCAGTTCTTC
few	TRBV5-1	TRBJ2-3	-	CASSLELFKDTQYF	TGCGCCAGCAGCTTGGAACTCTTTAAGGATACGCAGTATTTT
-	TRBV2	TRBJ2-3	TRBD2	CASRRLGLAGGSLPDTQYF	TGTGCCAGCAGGAGACTGGGACTAGCGGGGGGCTCCCTACCAGATACGCAGTATTTT
-	TRBV4-3	TRBJ1-6	-	CASSQATTGNNSPLHF	TGCGCCAGCAGCCAAGCAACGACCGGGAACAATTCACCCCTCCACTTT
-	TRBV27	TRBJ1-1	TRBD1	CASSLSGQGSTEAFF	TGTGCCAGCAGTTTATCGGGACAGGGGAGCACTGAAGCTTTCTTT